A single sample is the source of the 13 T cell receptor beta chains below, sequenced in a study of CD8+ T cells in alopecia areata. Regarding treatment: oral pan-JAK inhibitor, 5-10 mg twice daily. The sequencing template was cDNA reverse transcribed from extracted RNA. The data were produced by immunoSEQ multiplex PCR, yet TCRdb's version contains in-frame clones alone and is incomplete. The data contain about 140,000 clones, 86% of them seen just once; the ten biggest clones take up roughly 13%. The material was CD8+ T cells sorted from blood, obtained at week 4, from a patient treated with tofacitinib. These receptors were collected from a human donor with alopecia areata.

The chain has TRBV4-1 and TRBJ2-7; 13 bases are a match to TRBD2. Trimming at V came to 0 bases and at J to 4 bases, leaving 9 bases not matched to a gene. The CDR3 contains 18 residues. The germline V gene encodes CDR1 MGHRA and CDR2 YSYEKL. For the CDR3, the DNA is TGCGCCAGCAGCCAAGAGGAGGCCGGACTAGCGGGAGTATACGAGCAGTACTTC. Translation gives CASSQEEAGLAGVYEQYF.

This chain's CDR3 is CASSTPFTGGLQETQYF. CDR3 DNA sequence: TGTGCCAGCAGTACCCCCTTTACGGGAGGGCTTCAAGAGACCCAGTACTTC. This chain joins TRBV27 and TRBJ2-5; 8 bases are a match to TRBD2. The CDR3 consists of 17 residues. With V trimmed by 5 bases and J by 2 bases, 13 bases remained unmatched. Germline values: CDR1 MNHEY, CDR2 SMNVEV (reference sequence).

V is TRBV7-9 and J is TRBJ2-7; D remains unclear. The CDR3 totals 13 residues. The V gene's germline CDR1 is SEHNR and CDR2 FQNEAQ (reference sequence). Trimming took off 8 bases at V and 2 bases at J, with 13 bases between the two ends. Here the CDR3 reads CASQPVGTYEQYF. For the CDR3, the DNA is TGTGCCAGCCAGCCCGTGGGAACCTACGAGCAGTACTTC. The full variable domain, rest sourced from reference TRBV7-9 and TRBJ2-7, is DTGVSQNPRHKITKRGQNVTFRCDPISEHNRLYWYRQTLGQGPEFLTYFQNEAQLEKSRLLSDRFSAERPKGSFSTLEIQRTEQGDSAMYLCASQPVGTYEQYFGPGTRLTVT.

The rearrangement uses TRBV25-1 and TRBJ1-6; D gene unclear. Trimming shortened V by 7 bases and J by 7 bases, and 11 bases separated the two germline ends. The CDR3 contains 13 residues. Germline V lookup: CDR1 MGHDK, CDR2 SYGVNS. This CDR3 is CASKEPWNSPLHF. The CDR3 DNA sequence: TGTGCCAGCAAAGAACCGTGGAATTCACCCCTCCACTTT.

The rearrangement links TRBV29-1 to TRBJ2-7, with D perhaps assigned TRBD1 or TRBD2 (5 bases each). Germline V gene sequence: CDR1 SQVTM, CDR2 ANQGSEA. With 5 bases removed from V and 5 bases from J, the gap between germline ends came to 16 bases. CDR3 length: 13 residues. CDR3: CSVWTSEGHEQYF. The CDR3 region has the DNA TGCAGCGTTTGGACATCCGAGGGCCACGAGCAGTACTTC.

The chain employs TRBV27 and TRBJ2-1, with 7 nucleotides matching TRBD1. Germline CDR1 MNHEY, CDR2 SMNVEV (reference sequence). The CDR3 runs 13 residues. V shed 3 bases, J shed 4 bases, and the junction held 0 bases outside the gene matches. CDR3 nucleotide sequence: TGTGCCAGCAGTTTGACAGGGTACAATGAGCAGTTCTTC. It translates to CASSLTGYNEQFF.

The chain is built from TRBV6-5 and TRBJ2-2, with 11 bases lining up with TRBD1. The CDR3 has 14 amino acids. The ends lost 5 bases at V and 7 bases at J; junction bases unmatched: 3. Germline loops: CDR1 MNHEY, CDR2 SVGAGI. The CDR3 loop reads CASSQGQGGGELFF. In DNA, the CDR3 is TGTGCCAGCAGTCAGGGACAGGGGGGCGGGGAGCTGTTTTTT.

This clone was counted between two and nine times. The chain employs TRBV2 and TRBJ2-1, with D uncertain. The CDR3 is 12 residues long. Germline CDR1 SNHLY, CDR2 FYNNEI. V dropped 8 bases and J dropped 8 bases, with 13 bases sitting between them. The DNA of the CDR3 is TGTGCCAGCGGCTCAACCCTGGATGAGCAGTTCTTC. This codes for CASGSTLDEQFF.

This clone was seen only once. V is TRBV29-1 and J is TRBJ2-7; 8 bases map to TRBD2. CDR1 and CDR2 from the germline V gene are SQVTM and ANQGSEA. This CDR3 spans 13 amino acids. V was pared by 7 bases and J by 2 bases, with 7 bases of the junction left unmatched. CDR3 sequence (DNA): TGCAGCGCAGAAGCGGGAGCAACCTACGAGCAGTACTTC. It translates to CSAEAGATYEQYF.

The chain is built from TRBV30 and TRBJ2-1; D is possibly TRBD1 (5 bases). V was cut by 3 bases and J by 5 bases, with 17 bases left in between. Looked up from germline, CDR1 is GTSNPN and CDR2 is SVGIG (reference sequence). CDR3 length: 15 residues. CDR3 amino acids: CAWRDSFFEDNEQFF. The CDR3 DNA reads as TGTGCCTGGAGAGACAGTTTCTTCGAGGACAATGAGCAGTTCTTC.

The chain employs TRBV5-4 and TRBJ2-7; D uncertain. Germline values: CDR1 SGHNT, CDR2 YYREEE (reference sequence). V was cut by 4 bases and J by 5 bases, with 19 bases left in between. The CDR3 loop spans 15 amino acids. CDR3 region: CASSHSTRASDEQYF. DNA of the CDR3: TGTGCCAGCAGCCATTCAACACGGGCCAGCGACGAGCAGTACTTC.

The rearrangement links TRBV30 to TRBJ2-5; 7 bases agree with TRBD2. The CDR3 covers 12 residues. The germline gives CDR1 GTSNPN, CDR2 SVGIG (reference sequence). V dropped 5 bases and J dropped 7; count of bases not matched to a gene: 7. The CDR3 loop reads CAWQTGGGTQYF. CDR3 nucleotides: TGTGCCTGGCAGACTGGCGGGGGGACCCAGTACTTC.

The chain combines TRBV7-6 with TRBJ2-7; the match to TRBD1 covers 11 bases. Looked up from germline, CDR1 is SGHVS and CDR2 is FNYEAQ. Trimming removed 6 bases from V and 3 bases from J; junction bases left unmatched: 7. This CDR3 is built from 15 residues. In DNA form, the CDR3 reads TGTGCCAGCAGGAAAGGGACAGGGGGGAACTACGAGCAGTACTTC. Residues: CASRKGTGGNYEQYF. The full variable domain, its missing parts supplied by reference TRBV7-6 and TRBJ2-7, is GAGVSQSPRYKVTKRGQDVALRCDPISGHVSLYWYRQALGQGPEFLTYFNYEAQQDKSGLPNDRFSAERPEGSISTLTIQRTEQRDSAMYRCASRKGTGGNYEQYFGPGTRLTVT.